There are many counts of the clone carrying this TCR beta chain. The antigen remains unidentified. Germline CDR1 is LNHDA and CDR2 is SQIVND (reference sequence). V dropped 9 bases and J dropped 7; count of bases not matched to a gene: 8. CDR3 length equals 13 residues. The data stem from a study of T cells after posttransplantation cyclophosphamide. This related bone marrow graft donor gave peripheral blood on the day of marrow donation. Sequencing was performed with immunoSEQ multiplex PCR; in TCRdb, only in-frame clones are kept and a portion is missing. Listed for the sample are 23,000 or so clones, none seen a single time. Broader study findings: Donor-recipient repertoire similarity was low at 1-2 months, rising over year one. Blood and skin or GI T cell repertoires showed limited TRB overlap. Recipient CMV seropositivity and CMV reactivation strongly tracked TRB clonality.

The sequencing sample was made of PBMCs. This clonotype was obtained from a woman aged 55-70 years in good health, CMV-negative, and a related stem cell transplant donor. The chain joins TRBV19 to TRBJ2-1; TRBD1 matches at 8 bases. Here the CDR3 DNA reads TGTGCCAGCACGCACCGGACAGGGAATGAGCAGTTCTTC. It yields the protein CASTHRTGNEQFF. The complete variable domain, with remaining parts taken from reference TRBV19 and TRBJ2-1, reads DGGITQSPKYLFRKEGQNVTLSCEQNLNHDAMYWYRQDPGQGLRLIYYSQIVNDFQKGDIAEGYSVSREKKESFPLTVTSAQKNPTAFYLCASTHRTGNEQFFGPGTRLTVL.